This T cell receptor (beta chain) was captured in a study of Graves' ophthalmopathy and Graves' hyperthyroidism. For repertoire sequencing, the TCR beta CDR3 regions were amplified from RNA transcripts. Scientists carried out first-round RT-PCR using HTBI primers and then a second-round multiplex PCR. MiXCR, run by TCRdb on the multiplex PCR reads, gives a single entry per CDR3 protein. The table includes tens of thousands of distinct CDR3 sequences, roughly 46% detected once. Findings and caveats of the study: Classification of ophthalmopathy versus stable hyperthyroidism by a 13-signature model yielded around 90% sensitivity and just under 83% specificity.

Ophthalmopathy was moderately-to-severely active, CAS at least 3, NOSPECS at least 4, lasting under 3 months. Uncontrolled infections, other autoimmune diseases, pregnancy or lactation barred patients from enrollment. Orbital computed tomography, together with clinical symptoms, serum thyroxine, TRAb and thyroid ultrasound, was used for diagnosis. To note about this clonotype: Its matching antigen is unknown.

Germline CDR1 and CDR2: ENHRY and SYGVKD. The CDR3 runs 13 residues. V was shortened by 4 bases and J by 1 base, with 7 bases between the two germline ends. V is TRBV10-3 and J is TRBJ2-5; D may be TRBD1 or TRBD2 (5 bases each). The specimen was peripheral blood. This clonotype was obtained from an adult woman with Graves' ophthalmopathy. CDR3 bases: TGTGCCATCAGTGGGGGACCCCAAGAGACCCAGTACTTC. This gives the protein CAISGGPQETQYF.